This T cell receptor beta chain derives from a study of T cell changes during pregnancy in multiple sclerosis. Method: immunoSEQ multiplex PCR; TCRdb's copy keeps in-frame clones and lacks some. In the table there are tens of thousands of clones, 90% to 95% of which are singletons. Sequences were derived from peripheral blood, sampled after pregnancy. The sequence was obtained from a female donor in good health, enrolled as a control in a pregnancy study.

The CDR3 region has the DNA TGCGCCAGCAGCCAAGATAAGACACCAGCCTACGAGCAGTACTTC. It encodes CASSQDKTPAYEQYF. The rearrangement uses TRBV4-3 and TRBJ2-7; D is unclear. This CDR3 comprises 15 residues. V was clipped by 0 bases and J by 2 bases, with 11 bases between them. Germline-derived CDR1 and CDR2 are LGHNA and YSLEER.